This T cell receptor beta chain is drawn from a study of blood T cell repertoires in COVID-19. Profiled with immunoSEQ multiplex PCR; TCRdb holds only in-frame clones, not every one. The sample has roughly 150,000 clones, about 85% seen once. Followed longitudinally, the Seattle patients had been enrolled during active infection. V gave up 5 bases and J gave up 1 base, with 11 bases separating them. The CDR3 sequence is 14 residues long. The germline V gene encodes CDR1 MNHEY and CDR2 SMNVEV (reference sequence). Material: peripheral blood. This clonotype was obtained from a woman in her sixties or seventies with COVID-19, enrolled during active disease. The rearrangement links TRBV27 to TRBJ1-2; D gene unclear. The CDR3 reads CASSPGGGNYGYTF. CDR3 nucleotides: TGTGCCAGCAGTCCAGGTGGAGGTAACTATGGCTACACCTTC.